These 14 T cell receptor beta chains were sequenced from one sample in a study of cytomegalovirus exposure and HLA in healthy donors (dated by TCRdb to the late 2010s). Library prep was done by the immunoSEQ multiplex PCR assay. For the multiplex PCR, a mixture combining 60 forward primers for TCR Vbeta segments and 13 reverse primers for TCR Jbeta segments was used. In TCRdb, the immuneACCESS table is reduced to in-frame sequences with V and J assigned. These tables do not hold every clone; where another copy was compared, an unresolved V gene accounts for under half, and the others remain unexplained. The table for this sample lists some 130,000 clones; nearly 80% of them were counted only once. 2.2% of the sample belongs to the ten largest clones. The sequenced sample was PBMCs. The receptors originated from a man aged 25 to 40 in good health and CMV-seronegative.

The V and J genes are TRBV28 and TRBJ2-3; a possible D gene is TRBD2 (6 bases). Germline V CDR1 and CDR2: MDHEN, SYDVKM. Trimming stripped 4 bases from V and 2 bases from J, with 19 bases between. The CDR3 contains 17 residues. The CDR3 DNA reads as TGTGCCAGCAGTTCAACCCCGGGGAGCGGGCACACAGATACGCAGTATTTT. Amino acid sequence: CASSSTPGSGHTDTQYF.

About this clone itself: The sample has other DNA sequences that encode this CDR3 too. The chain carries TRBV7-9 and TRBJ1-1, with D unresolved. Germline-derived CDR1 and CDR2 are SEHNR and FQNEAQ (reference sequence). The CDR3 is 12 amino acids. The V and J ends lost 5 bases and 4 bases respectively, with 8 bases between them. CDR3 in DNA: TGTGCCAGCAGCCCCCTCGTCACTGAAGCTTTCTTT. Translating it yields CASSPLVTEAFF.

The chain joins TRBV28 to TRBJ2-1, with 7 bases aligning to TRBD1. Germline CDR1 is MDHEN and CDR2 is SYDVKM. The CDR3 extends over 15 amino acids. The V segment lost 6 bases and the J segment 2 bases; nucleotides outside the gene matches: 7. In DNA form, the CDR3 reads TGTGCCAGCAGGGTGCTAGGACAGGCCTACAATGAGCAGTTCTTC. Its protein product is CASRVLGQAYNEQFF.

The CDR3 nucleotides read TGTGCCATCAGCCCCGGGACAGTGAACACCGGGGAGCTGTTTTTT. It is translated as CAISPGTVNTGELFF. The chain couples TRBV10-3 to TRBJ2-2, with 7 bases that match TRBD1. The V segment lost 6 bases and the J segment 1 base; nucleotides outside the gene matches: 5. CDR1 is ENHRY and CDR2 is SYGVKD in the germline V gene. This CDR3 has 15 amino acids.

In this sample, this clone turned up a few times. The gene calls are TRBV5-6 and TRBJ2-2; TRBD2 matches at 7 bases. V shed 0 bases and J 1 base; nucleotides not matched to a gene: 3. The CDR3 sequence is 16 residues long. CDR1 is SGHDT, CDR2 YYEEEE, per germline. CDR3 sequence reads: CASSLVGGLNTGELFF. The CDR3 nucleotides are TGTGCCAGCAGCTTGGTCGGGGGGTTGAACACCGGGGAGCTGTTTTTT.

V is TRBV10-3 and J is TRBJ1-2; TRBD1 agrees at 7 bases. The CDR3 spans 19 residues. V lost 0 bases to trimming and J lost 8 bases; unmatched junction nucleotides: 21. Germline V gene data show CDR1 as ENHRY and CDR2 as SYGVKD. The DNA for the CDR3 is TGTGCCATCAGTGAGTCGAAAACCCTACCCCCGGACAGGCTGTTGGGCTACACCTTC. Its translation is CAISESKTLPPDRLLGYTF.

The CDR3 is CAIRGEQGRIGEAFF. DNA for the CDR3: TGTGCCATCAGAGGGGAACAGGGAAGGATCGGTGAAGCTTTCTTT. The chain recombines TRBV2 with TRBJ1-1; D is possibly TRBD1 (6 bases). Germline V gene lookup returns CDR1 SNHLY and CDR2 FYNNEI. This CDR3 has 15 residues. V was cut by 10 bases and J by 7 bases, with 25 bases left in between.

The chain combines TRBV9 with TRBJ2-1; a possible D gene is TRBD1 (5 bases). V lost 0 bases, J lost 2 bases, and 15 bases lay in between. The CDR3 length is 17 residues. Germline V CDR1 and CDR2: SGDLS, YYNGEE. The CDR3 protein is CASSVASGHLTYNEQFF. CDR3 DNA: TGTGCCAGCAGCGTAGCCTCAGGGCACCTCACCTACAATGAGCAGTTCTTC. Complete variable domain (other parts from reference TRBV9 and TRBJ2-1): DSGVTQTPKHLITATGQRVTLRCSPRSGDLSVYWYQQSLDQGLQFLIQYYNGEERAKGNILERFSAQQFPDLHSELNLSSLELGDSALYFCASSVASGHLTYNEQFFGPGTRLTVL.

The rearrangement uses TRBV2 and TRBJ2-3; D gene uncertain. This CDR3 spans 11 amino acids. In germline, CDR1 is SNHLY, CDR2 FYNNEI. V shed 7 bases and J shed 6 bases, with 8 bases lying between them. CDR3 DNA: TGTGCCAGCACCGGAGCCGATACGCAGTATTTT. It codes for CASTGADTQYF.

This rearrangement joins TRBV18 to TRBJ2-1; TRBD2 is a possible D gene (5 bases). The length of the CDR3 is 12 residues. In germline, CDR1 is KGHSH, CDR2 LQKENI. V was shortened by 2 bases and J by 9 bases, with 8 bases between the two germline ends. The CDR3 protein is CASSPEGSEQFF. CDR3 bases: TGTGCCAGCTCACCAGAGGGAAGTGAGCAGTTCTTC.

The chain employs TRBV19 and TRBJ2-6, with 10 bases lining up with TRBD1. From germline, CDR1 is LNHDA and CDR2 SQIVND (reference sequence). This CDR3 spans 15 amino acids. Trimming removed 10 bases from V and 2 bases from J; junction bases left unmatched: 5. CDR3 nucleotide sequence: TGTGCCACAGGGACAGGGGAGGCTGGGGCCAACGTCCTGACTTTC. Encoded protein: CATGTGEAGANVLTF.

This clone appeared once. V and J are TRBV7-7 and TRBJ2-2; TRBD2 is a possible D gene (5 bases). There are 15 residues in the CDR3. CDR1 is SSHAT, CDR2 FNYEAQ, per germline (reference sequence). V was clipped by 5 bases and J by 2 bases, with 12 bases between them. This CDR3 reads CASSPSRGNTGELFF. CDR3 coding DNA: TGTGCCAGCAGCCCCTCTCGGGGTAACACCGGGGAGCTGTTTTTT.

This chain links TRBV4-3 with TRBJ2-7; 9 bases align to TRBD2. The CDR3 totals 16 residues. The germline V gene encodes CDR1 LGHNA and CDR2 YSLEER. V was pared by 1 base and J by 2 bases, with 6 bases of the junction left unmatched. CDR3 DNA sequence: TGCGCCAGCAGCCAAGGGACCAGACTAGCGGCCTACGAGCAGTACTTC. Amino acids: CASSQGTRLAAYEQYF.

J is TRBJ2-7 and V is TRBV7-2; 9 bases fit TRBD2. This CDR3 contains 14 residues. Germline loops: CDR1 SGHTA, CDR2 FQGNSA. The trim removed 1 base at V and 4 bases at J, leaving 2 bases unmatched. The CDR3 DNA follows: TGTGCCAGCAGCTTAGGGCGGGAGGGATACGAGCAGTACTTC. Translated: CASSLGREGYEQYF. Complete variable domain (other parts from reference TRBV7-2 and TRBJ2-7): GAGVSQSPSNKVTEKGKDVELRCDPISGHTALYWYRQSLGQGLEFLIYFQGNSAPDKSGLPSDRFSAERTGGSVSTLTIQRTQQEDSAVYLCASSLGREGYEQYFGPGTRLTVT.